The 10 T cell receptor beta chains listed next were all sequenced from one sample in a study of shared clonotypes between healthy human individuals. Some clones are missing from TCRdb's copy, which holds only in-frame ones; the method was immunoSEQ multiplex PCR. The table shows more than 2 million clones, with under 97% occurring only once. The sample taken for sequencing was naive CD4+ T cells sorted from blood. Sample subset: CD45RA+ positively selected. These receptors originate from a young man in good health.

The chain uses TRBV6-6 and TRBJ1-2; no firm D call. Germline V CDR1 and CDR2: MNHNY, SVGAGI (reference sequence). The CDR3 has 16 amino acids. The ends were cut back, 0 bases at V and 2 bases at J, with 13 bases in the middle. DNA of the CDR3: TGTGCCAGCAGTTACTCGACTTTCGCAGGCAACTATGGCTACACCTTC. This encodes CASSYSTFAGNYGYTF.

The chain uses TRBV5-6 and TRBJ2-2; TRBD1 might be the D (7 bases). Germline V gene data show CDR1 as SGHDT and CDR2 as YYEEEE. The CDR3 has 16 amino acids. Trimming took 0 bases from V and 5 from J, leaving 14 bases between them. CDR3 protein: CASSLGQGGGTGELFF. CDR3 nucleotide sequence: TGTGCCAGCAGCTTGGGACAGGGAGGTGGAACCGGGGAGCTGTTTTTT.

J is TRBJ2-7 and V is TRBV6-5, with 8 bases fitting TRBD2. Trimming removed 6 bases from V and 0 bases from J; junction bases left unmatched: 1. Germline CDR1 reads MNHEY; CDR2 reads SVGAGI. The CDR3 spans 13 residues. The DNA for the CDR3 is TGTGCCAGCAGCGGGGGGGGCTCCTACGAGCAGTACTTC. This sequence encodes CASSGGGSYEQYF.

V is TRBV5-1 and J is TRBJ2-3; 9 nucleotides agree with TRBD2. Germline assignment: CDR1 SGHRS and CDR2 YFSETQ. This CDR3 spans 16 amino acids. With V trimmed by 3 bases and J by 1 base, 6 bases remained unmatched. The CDR3 here is CASSSSSGGGTDTQYF. Here the CDR3 DNA reads TGCGCCAGCAGCTCAAGTAGCGGGGGAGGCACAGATACGCAGTATTTT.

V usage is TRBV5-1 and J usage is TRBJ2-1; perhaps TRBD1 as D (5 bases). CDR1 and CDR2 from the germline V gene are SGHRS and YFSETQ. V was clipped by 1 base and J by 2 bases, with 7 bases between them. The length of the CDR3 is 14 residues. The CDR3 coding sequence is TGCGCCAGCAGCTTGACAGGTACCTACAATGAGCAGTTCTTC. Its translation: CASSLTGTYNEQFF.

The V gene is TRBV7-9, the J gene TRBJ1-6; D gene uncertain. V gave up 0 bases and J gave up 10 bases, with 7 bases separating them. CDR3 size: 13 residues. Germline V gene data show CDR1 as SEHNR and CDR2 as FQNEAQ (reference sequence). The CDR3 nucleotides read TGTGCCAGCAGCTTAGCGCAGGACTCACCCCTCCACTTT. Amino acid sequence: CASSLAQDSPLHF. Full variable domain (remainder filled in from reference TRBV7-9 and TRBJ1-6): DTGVSQNPRHKITKRGQNVTFRCDPISEHNRLYWYRQTLGQGPEFLTYFQNEAQLEKSRLLSDRFSAERPKGSFSTLEIQRTEQGDSAMYLCASSLAQDSPLHFGNGTRLTVT.

About this clone: This CDR3 is also generated by other DNA sequences in the sample. This rearrangement joins TRBV9 to TRBJ1-3; D uncertain. CDR1 and CDR2 from the germline V gene are SGDLS and YYNGEE. V lost 0 bases, J lost 4 bases, and 5 bases lay in between. There are 13 residues in the CDR3. CDR3 DNA: TGTGCCAGCAGCGTAGACTCGGGAAACACCATATATTTT. Its protein is CASSVDSGNTIYF.

The rearrangement links TRBV30 to TRBJ2-2; 10 bases align to TRBD2. CDR1 and CDR2 (germline): GTSNPN, SVGIG (reference sequence). The V gene end was trimmed by 5 bases and the J gene end by 3 bases; junction bases not matched to a gene: 3. The CDR3 totals 14 residues. CDR3 DNA sequence: TGTGCCTGGCGCGGACTAGCGGACACCGGGGAGCTGTTTTTT. Its translation: CAWRGLADTGELFF.

The rearrangement uses TRBV6-5 and TRBJ1-1, with D possibly TRBD1 on 5 matching bases. Germline loops: CDR1 MNHEY, CDR2 SVGAGI. V lost 5 bases to trimming and J lost 3 bases, with 16 bases between them. The CDR3 spans 15 residues. CDR3 residues: CASSRSAGTHTEAFF. The CDR3, as DNA: TGTGCCAGCAGTAGATCAGCCGGGACTCACACTGAAGCTTTCTTT.

The chain links TRBV7-3 to TRBJ2-2; no clear D gene. The CDR3 extends over 12 amino acids. V gave up 2 bases and J gave up 4 bases, with 2 bases separating them. From germline, CDR1 is SGHTA and CDR2 FQGTGA. CDR3 DNA sequence: TGTGCCAGCAGCTTACGCACCGGGGAGCTGTTTTTT. Translating gives CASSLRTGELFF.